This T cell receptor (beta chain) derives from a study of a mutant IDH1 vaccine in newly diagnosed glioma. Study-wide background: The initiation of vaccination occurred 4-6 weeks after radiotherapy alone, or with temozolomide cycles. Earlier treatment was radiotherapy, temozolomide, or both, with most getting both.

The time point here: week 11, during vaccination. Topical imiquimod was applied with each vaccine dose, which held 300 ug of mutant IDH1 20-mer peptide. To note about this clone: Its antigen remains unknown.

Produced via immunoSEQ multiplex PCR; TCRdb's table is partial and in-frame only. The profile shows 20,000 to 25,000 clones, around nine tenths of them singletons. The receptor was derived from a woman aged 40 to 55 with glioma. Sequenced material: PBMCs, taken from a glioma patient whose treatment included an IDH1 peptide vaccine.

In DNA form, the CDR3 reads TGCGCCAGCAGCTTGGTACCGGACCACCCAACCTCCTACGAGCAGTACTTC. It yields the protein CASSLVPDHPTSYEQYF. The chain links TRBV5-1 to TRBJ2-7, with no clear D. The CDR3 is made up of 17 amino acids. Germline V gene lookup returns CDR1 SGHRS and CDR2 YFSETQ. Trimming shortened V by 0 bases and J by 0 bases, and 16 bases separated the two germline ends.